The 18 T cell receptor beta chains given below trace back to one sample, sequenced in a study of shared T cell receptors in the human thymus. This table comes from immunoSEQ multiplex PCR, and its TCRdb copy is limited to in-frame clones, with some not included. The repertoire has roughly 700,000 clones, roughly 90% of them found once; the top ten carry about 0.01%. These sequences were also reported in another study, on human thymus T cells.

Specimen: thymocytes. The receptors derive from a boy in the first two years of life with a congenital heart defect.

For the CDR3, the DNA is TGTGCCAGCGGTATATTAGGGGCGGGAGGGGACTCCTACAATGAGCAGTTCTTC. Its translation is CASGILGAGGDSYNEQFF. This chain links TRBV27 with TRBJ2-1, with TRBD2 identical over 9 bases. CDR3 size: 18 residues. Per germline, CDR1 MNHEY and CDR2 SMNVEV (reference sequence). The J segment lost 0 bases and the V segment lost 8 bases, leaving 14 bases of the junction unmatched.

This chain uses TRBV11-2 with TRBJ2-6; no clear D gene. The CDR3 extends over 12 amino acids. Germline lookup yields CDR1 SGHAT and CDR2 FQNNGV. Trimming took 11 bases from V and 0 from J, leaving 5 bases between them. Written as DNA, the CDR3 is TGTGCCGCGGTCTCTGGGGCCAACGTCCTGACTTTC. Residues: CAAVSGANVLTF.

V usage is TRBV9 and J usage is TRBJ2-1; TRBD2 agrees at 9 bases. J lost 8 bases, V lost 4 bases, and 10 bases had no gene match. The CDR3 totals 15 residues. Germline lookup yields CDR1 SGDLS and CDR2 YYNGEE. CDR3 region: CASSLSKRGEYEQFF. For the CDR3, the DNA is TGTGCCAGCAGCTTATCAAAGCGGGGGGAGTATGAGCAGTTCTTC.

The rearrangement uses TRBV14 and TRBJ2-7; 7 nucleotides line up with TRBD2. The CDR3 length is 14 residues. Germline CDR1 is SGHDN and CDR2 is FVKESK. J was trimmed by 0 bases and V by 6 bases; bases with no gene match: 5. CDR3: CASSLSGASYEQYF. CDR3 bases: TGTGCCAGCAGTCTCAGCGGGGCCTCCTACGAGCAGTACTTC.

The rearrangement uses TRBV15 and TRBJ1-6; 8 bases fit TRBD1. Germline V lookup: CDR1 LNHNV, CDR2 YYDKDF (reference sequence). The V segment lost 1 base and the J segment 4 bases; nucleotides outside the gene matches: 12. The CDR3 has 19 amino acids. Here the CDR3 DNA reads TGTGCCACCAGCAGAGGGGAAACGGGACAGGCTGTTTATAATTCACCCCTCCACTTT. Translation: CATSRGETGQAVYNSPLHF. The full variable domain, rest sourced from reference TRBV15 and TRBJ1-6, is DAMVIQNPRYQVTQFGKPVTLSCSQTLNHNVMYWYQQKSSQAPKLLFHYYDKDFNNEADTPDNFQSRRPNTSFCFLDIRSPGLGDTAMYLCATSRGETGQAVYNSPLHFGNGTRLTVT.

The chain is built from TRBV9 and TRBJ1-2; D perhaps matches TRBD1 (5 bases). There are 15 residues in the CDR3. Trimming took off 2 bases at V and 8 bases at J, with 19 bases between the two ends. Germline CDR1 reads SGDLS; CDR2 reads YYNGEE. CDR3 bases: TGTGCCAGCAGCGTGCCCGATTTTGCGGGGGGAGGCTACACCTTC. Protein product: CASSVPDFAGGGYTF.

The chain carries TRBV10-2 and TRBJ2-3; 8 bases match TRBD2. V was clipped by 7 bases and J by 5 bases; unmatched bases: 11. The germline CDR1 and CDR2 sequences are WSHSY and SAAADI. The CDR3 has 15 amino acids. The CDR3 reads CASIGGVGSGDTQYF. In DNA form, the CDR3 reads TGCGCCAGCATCGGGGGGGTCGGGAGTGGAGATACGCAGTATTTT.

The J gene is TRBJ2-7, the V gene TRBV28; 7 bases line up with TRBD1. The CDR3 has 18 amino acids. Germline V CDR1 and CDR2: MDHEN, SYDVKM. V gave up 6 bases and J gave up 0 bases; unmatched junction bases: 17. CDR3 residues: CASSIGKEGAYTSYEQYF. The DNA for the CDR3 is TGTGCCAGCAGCATAGGGAAAGAGGGGGCCTATACCTCCTACGAGCAGTACTTC.

The genes are TRBV10-1 and TRBJ2-3, with D possibly matching TRBD2 (6 bases). The CDR3 sequence is 15 residues long. CDR1 WNHNN and CDR2 SYGVQD come from the germline V gene (reference sequence). Trimming removed 6 bases at V and 3 bases at J, with 16 bases between. CDR3 bases: TGCGCCAGCAGCGAGGGGAGGACCTGGACAGATACGCAGTATTTT. Protein sequence: CASSEGRTWTDTQYF.

The chain recombines TRBV15 with TRBJ2-1, with 9 bases fitting TRBD2. With 8 bases clipped from V and 6 bases from J, the junction kept 8 bases outside the gene matches. The CDR3 spans 14 residues. In germline, CDR1 is LNHNV, CDR2 YYDKDF (reference sequence). For the CDR3, the DNA is TGTGCCACCTCCCGCCAGACTAGCGGCAATGAGCAGTTCTTC. Its protein is CATSRQTSGNEQFF.

Points on this clone: The same CDR3 arises from other DNA sequences in this sample as well. J is TRBJ2-2 and V is TRBV30, with D unresolved. Germline-derived CDR1 and CDR2 are GTSNPN and SVGIG (reference sequence). Deletions cut 4 bases from V and 4 bases from J, with 19 bases between. CDR3 length: 16 residues. CDR3 sequence (DNA): TGTGCCTGGACCCTACTGGGCATGTCTCCCACCGGGGAGCTGTTTTTT. Translation: CAWTLLGMSPTGELFF.

The CDR3 region is CASRDRVNEQFF. As DNA, the CDR3 is TGCGCCAGCCGGGACAGGGTCAATGAGCAGTTCTTC. This chain links TRBV5-1 with TRBJ2-1; 9 nucleotides agree with TRBD1. V lost 7 bases to trimming and J lost 6 bases; unmatched junction nucleotides: 2. CDR1 SGHRS and CDR2 YFSETQ come from the germline V gene. The CDR3 contains 12 residues.

The chain uses TRBV9 and TRBJ2-1; 10 bases are a match to TRBD2. Germline V lookup: CDR1 SGDLS, CDR2 YYNGEE. The CDR3 has 15 residues. The J segment lost 6 bases and the V segment lost 4 bases, leaving 7 bases of the junction unmatched. CDR3 protein: CASSTRTSGLNEQFF. The CDR3 coding sequence is TGTGCCAGCAGCACGAGGACTAGCGGACTCAATGAGCAGTTCTTC.

Only a few counts were recorded for this clone. The chain has TRBV19 and TRBJ1-1; D is perhaps TRBD1 (6 bases). From germline, CDR1 is LNHDA and CDR2 SQIVND (reference sequence). The V end lost 6 bases, the J end lost 1 base, and 12 bases lay between the germline ends. The CDR3 spans 14 residues. Here the CDR3 DNA reads TGTGCCAGTAGCACTAGGACAGAGAACACTGAAGCTTTCTTT. Residues: CASSTRTENTEAFF.

The chain is built from TRBV5-1 and TRBJ2-1, with TRBD2 matching over 11 bases. Germline V lookup: CDR1 SGHRS, CDR2 YFSETQ. The CDR3 loop spans 16 amino acids. V lost 4 bases to trimming and J lost 2 bases; unmatched junction nucleotides: 5. The CDR3 region is CASSALLAGAYNEQFF. The CDR3 DNA follows: TGCGCCAGCAGCGCTCTACTAGCGGGAGCCTACAATGAGCAGTTCTTC.

This chain uses TRBV27 with TRBJ2-5, with D perhaps matching TRBD1 (5 bases). This CDR3 spans 13 amino acids. Trimming took off 4 bases at V and 3 bases at J, with 9 bases between the two ends. CDR1 is MNHEY, CDR2 SMNVEV, per germline (reference sequence). The CDR3 nucleotides read TGTGCCAGCAGTTCAGGGATTGAAGAGACCCAGTACTTC. Protein: CASSSGIEETQYF.

V gene TRBV6-4 combines with J gene TRBJ2-3; the D gene is possibly TRBD1 (6 bases). The CDR3 extends over 16 amino acids. Germline CDR1 and CDR2: MRHNA and SNTAGT. Between the trimmed V and J ends, which lost 0 bases and 3 bases, there was a span of 13 bases. CDR3 residues: CASSDSFPGETDTQYF. CDR3 coding DNA: TGTGCCAGCAGTGACTCCTTTCCAGGGGAAACAGATACGCAGTATTTT.

The chain recombines TRBV14 with TRBJ2-1, with TRBD1 matching over 7 bases. CDR3 length: 15 amino acids. CDR1 and CDR2 (germline): SGHDN, FVKESK. The J segment lost 8 bases and the V segment lost 4 bases, leaving 11 bases of the junction unmatched. CDR3 residues: CASSLADRALHEQFF. Here the CDR3 DNA reads TGTGCCAGCAGCCTGGCAGACAGGGCCCTCCATGAGCAGTTCTTC.